One sample yielded the 7 T cell receptor beta chains listed below, sequenced in a study of response to subunit inactivated influenza vaccine. TCRdb re-called the RT-PCR reads through MiXCR, storing one row per CDR3 protein. Of over 450,000 distinct CDR3 sequences listed, roughly 13% are singletons. This specimen was PBMCs from blood, taken 35 to 45 days after vaccination. Receptor source: a man aged 50 or older who received an inactivated influenza vaccine.

The table lists this clonotype with a few counts. This chain joins TRBV20-1 and TRBJ2-1; possibly TRBD2 for D (6 bases). V was shortened by 2 bases and J by 4 bases, with 12 bases between the two germline ends. Looked up from germline, CDR1 is DFQATT and CDR2 is SNEGSKA (reference sequence). The CDR3 consists of 14 residues. CDR3 region: CSARRFGTYNEQFF. Here the CDR3 DNA reads TGCAGTGCTAGAAGATTCGGGACTTACAATGAGCAGTTCTTC.

In its sample, this clonotype was seen many times. V usage is TRBV5-1 and J usage is TRBJ2-7; TRBD2 aligns across 11 bases. The trim removed 4 bases at V and 3 bases at J, leaving 6 bases unmatched. This CDR3 is 15 amino acids long. Per the germline V gene, CDR1 is SGHRS and CDR2 is YFSETQ. CDR3 region: CASSPAGTSGYEQYF. In DNA, the CDR3 is TGCGCCAGCAGCCCCGCCGGGACTAGCGGCTACGAGCAGTACTTC. The variable domain in full, completed from reference TRBV5-1 and TRBJ2-7, reads KAGVTQTPRYLIKTRGQQVTLSCSPISGHRSVSWYQQTPGQGLQFLFEYFSETQRNKGNFPGRFSGRQFSNSRSEMNVSTLELGDSALYLCASSPAGTSGYEQYFGPGTRLTVT.

This chain connects TRBV20-1 to TRBJ2-3, with 10 bases that match TRBD2. Germline V CDR1 and CDR2: DFQATT, SNEGSKA (reference sequence). The CDR3 runs 15 residues. The V and J ends lost 0 bases and 8 bases, in that order; junction bases with no gene match: 8. As DNA, the CDR3 is TGCAGTGCTAGAGATTCGCTAGCGGGAGATCTTACGCAGTATTTT. Residues: CSARDSLAGDLTQYF.

V and J are TRBV10-3 and TRBJ2-3; tentatively, D is TRBD1 (5 bases). Germline CDR1 and CDR2: ENHRY and SYGVKD. Trimming removed 6 bases at V and 1 base at J, with 11 bases between. The length of the CDR3 is 14 residues. This chain's CDR3 is CAISQGTGTDTQYF. The CDR3 DNA reads as TGTGCCATCAGCCAGGGTACTGGCACAGATACGCAGTATTTT.

Here the CDR3 reads CASSIHLTNPYEQYF. The CDR3 region has the DNA TGCGCCAGCAGCATACACCTGACTAATCCCTACGAGCAGTACTTC. The chain uses TRBV5-1 and TRBJ2-7, with D possibly being TRBD2 (5 bases). Per germline, CDR1 SGHRS and CDR2 YFSETQ. V lost 4 bases and J 2 bases, leaving 16 bases between the germline ends. The CDR3 is 15 residues long.

This clonotype was detected a few times. The chain has TRBV2 and TRBJ2-1; possibly TRBD2 for D (6 bases). The CDR3 totals 12 residues. Germline V lookup: CDR1 SNHLY, CDR2 FYNNEI. Trimming cost V 5 bases and J 10 bases, with 12 bases left between them. CDR3 in amino acids: CASSKLAREQFF. The CDR3 DNA is TGTGCCAGCAGTAAACTAGCCAGGGAGCAGTTCTTC. The whole variable domain, filled in from reference TRBV2 and TRBJ2-1, reads EPEVTQTPSHQVTQMGQEVILRCVPISNHLYFYWYRQILGQKVEFLVSFYNNEISEKSEIFDDQFSVERPDGSNFTLKIRSTKLEDSAMYFCASSKLAREQFFGPGTRLTVL.

In its sample, this clonotype was seen a few times. The chain carries TRBV4-1 and TRBJ2-2; D unclear. This CDR3 has 14 residues. Germline lookup yields CDR1 MGHRA and CDR2 YSYEKL. The germline V and J ends were trimmed by 6 bases and 0 bases, with 8 bases remaining between them. The CDR3 reads CASSQDANTGELFF. The DNA for the CDR3 is TGCGCCAGCAGTCAGGACGCGAACACCGGGGAGCTGTTTTTT.